The rows below give T cell receptor beta chains drawn from one sample of a study of CD8 T cells in Susac syndrome. TCRdb recomputed calls from the immunoSEQ multiplex PCR reads with MiXCR, one row per CDR3 protein. Found here are more than 65,000 distinct CDR3 sequences, roughly 94% of them singletons; the top ten hold around 0.61%. Sequencing input: CD8+ T cells from PBMCs. Receptors originate from a human donor with multiple sclerosis. Both conserved end residues are part of each CDR3. The D gene is left open where the match is weak. Only some rows state a clone size, as once, few, many or a class for expanded clones.

>-|TRBJ1-2|TRBV9|-
TGTGCCAGCAGCGTAGGGACGGACGCCTATGGCTACACCTTC
CASSVGTDAYGYTF
>-|TRBJ2-7|TRBV14|-
TGTGCCAGCAGCCAAGGTCAAGGGTACGAGCAGTACTTC
CASSQGQGYEQYF
>-|TRBJ2-1|TRBV29-1|-
TGCAGCGTTGACCCAGGATTGGACAATGAGCAGTTCTTC
CSVDPGLDNEQFF
>-|TRBJ2-2|TRBV25-1|-
TGTGCCAGCCCCCAGAGGAGGCTGAACACCGGGGAGCTGTTTTTT
CASPQRRLNTGELFF
>-|TRBJ2-5|TRBV20-1|-
TGCAGTGCTAGAGCCCCGGGTTCCGATATAGAGACCCAGTACTTC
CSARAPGSDIETQYF
>-|TRBJ2-2|TRBV29-1|-
TGCAGCGTTGAAGGACTCGCGGAGTACACCGGGGAGCTGTTTTTT
CSVEGLAEYTGELFF
>TRBD2|TRBJ2-3|TRBV7-9|-
TGTGCCAGCAGCCCGACGTCGTTTGGGGGGGACACAGATACGCAGTATTTT
CASSPTSFGGDTDTQYF
>TRBD2|TRBJ2-2|TRBV27|-
TGTGCCAGCAGTCCCGGGACTAGCGGAGTCCGGGAGCTGTTTTTT
CASSPGTSGVRELFF
>-|TRBJ2-3|TRBV28|-
TGTGCCAGCAGTTTTGAGTTTTGGGCTACGCAGTATTTT
CASSFEFWATQYF
>TRBD1|TRBJ1-2|TRBV4-1|-
TGCGCCAGCAGCCAAGATTTGGGACAGGCCCACTATGGCTACACCTTC
CASSQDLGQAHYGYTF
>-|TRBJ2-1|TRBV9|once
TGTGCCAGCAGTGAGACTATCCAGGGGAATGAGCAGTTCTTC
CASSETIQGNEQFF
>TRBD2|TRBJ2-7|TRBV19|once
TGTGCCAGTAGTACCTTCGCGCGGGGGGCCTACGAGCAGTACTTC
CASSTFARGAYEQYF
>-|TRBJ2-1|TRBV7-2|-
TGTGCCAGCACCACGAGCGAGACGCGCTACAATGAGCAGTTCTTC
CASTTSETRYNEQFF
>-|TRBJ1-1|TRBV29-1|-
TGCAGCGTCTGGACTATCTCGAACACTGAAGCTTTCTTT
CSVWTISNTEAFF
>TRBD1|TRBJ1-1|TRBV27|-
TGTGCCAGCAGTTTACTCCCGGGACAGGGTCGGACTGAAGCTTTCTTT
CASSLLPGQGRTEAFF
>-|TRBJ2-5|TRBV7-9|-
TGTGCCAGCAGCTTACCTGGCGGGCTGGGCGAGACCCAGTACTTC
CASSLPGGLGETQYF
>-|TRBJ2-7|TRBV5-1|-
TGCGCCAGCAGCTTGGGGCCGGGACCGCCTCACTTC
CASSLGPGPPHF
>-|TRBJ1-1|TRBV29-1|once
TGCAGCGTTGTAGGCCCGCGGGGCACTGAAGCTTTCTTT
CSVVGPRGTEAFF
>TRBD1|TRBJ2-5|TRBV24-1|-
TGTGCCACCGGGGACAGAGAGCAAGAGACCCAGTACTTC
CATGDREQETQYF
>-|TRBJ2-7|TRBV28|-
TGTGCCAGCAGTTTCGACTCCTACGAGCAGTACTTC
CASSFDSYEQYF
>-|TRBJ2-7|TRBV13|-
TGTGCCAGCAGCTTCAAACAGTCCAACTACGAGCAGTACTTC
CASSFKQSNYEQYF
>TRBD2|TRBJ2-1|TRBV20-1|-
TGCAGTGCTGATACGACTAGCGGGAGGGCCTTGGATGAGCAGTTCTTC
CSADTTSGRALDEQFF
>-|TRBJ1-1|TRBV6-4|few
TGTGCCAGCAGTGAAATCCCGAACACTGAAGCTTTCTTT
CASSEIPNTEAFF
>TRBD1|TRBJ2-1|TRBV15|-
TGTGCCACCAGCAGAGATCCAGGGGGCTGGAATGAGCAGTTCTTC
CATSRDPGGWNEQFF